Following are 20 T cell receptor beta chains from one sample sequenced in a study of blood T cell repertoires in COVID-19. Clones were sequenced by immunoSEQ multiplex PCR, and TCRdb holds only the in-frame ones, with some missing. The profile covers around 250,000 clones, with approximately 82% appearing a single time and around 4.5% taken by the ten largest. The material sequenced was peripheral blood. The source is a man in his 60s who had recovered from COVID-19.

This chain connects TRBV7-9 to TRBJ1-6; 12 positions agree with TRBD1. With V trimmed by 5 bases and J by 1 base, 6 bases remained unmatched. This CDR3 spans 18 amino acids. Germline CDR1 and CDR2: SEHNR and FQNEAQ (reference sequence). For the CDR3, the DNA is TGTGCCAGCAGCGGGGGGACAGGGGGCGTTTCCTATAATTCACCCCTCCACTTT. The encoded protein is CASSGGTGGVSYNSPLHF. The full variable domain, its missing parts supplied by reference TRBV7-9 and TRBJ1-6, is DTGVSQNPRHKITKRGQNVTFRCDPISEHNRLYWYRQTLGQGPEFLTYFQNEAQLEKSRLLSDRFSAERPKGSFSTLEIQRTEQGDSAMYLCASSGGTGGVSYNSPLHFGNGTRLTVT.

In its sample, this clone was seen many times. The CDR3 reads CASSQAGPRYEQYF. The CDR3 nucleotides read TGCGCCAGCAGCCAAGCGGGTCCACGCTACGAGCAGTACTTC. The V call is TRBV4-1, the J call TRBJ2-7; D is uncertain. The CDR3 has 14 amino acids. Germline loops: CDR1 MGHRA, CDR2 YSYEKL. V was cut by 1 base and J by 3 bases, with 10 bases left in between.

The V call is TRBV19, the J call TRBJ1-1, with 7 bases aligning to TRBD1. From germline, CDR1 is LNHDA and CDR2 SQIVND (reference sequence). CDR3 length equals 15 residues. Trimming removed 5 bases from V and 5 bases from J; junction bases left unmatched: 11. DNA for the CDR3: TGTGCCAGTAGTGGAACGAGGACAGGAAAAACTGAAGCTTTCTTT. This encodes CASSGTRTGKTEAFF.

The chain carries TRBV5-1 and TRBJ2-2, with TRBD1 matching 10 bases. Germline V gives CDR1 SGHRS, CDR2 YFSETQ. The V gene end was trimmed by 4 bases and the J gene end by 4 bases; junction bases not matched to a gene: 4. The CDR3 spans 15 residues. The DNA for the CDR3 is TGCGCCAGCAGCCAGGACAGGGGGAGCACCGGGGAGCTGTTTTTT. This gives the protein CASSQDRGSTGELFF.

CDR3 amino acids: CASSDGTGGRNTEAFF. The CDR3 DNA sequence: TGCGCCAGCAGCGACGGGACAGGGGGCCGGAACACTGAAGCTTTCTTT. The genes are TRBV5-1 and TRBJ1-1; 12 nucleotides match TRBD1. The CDR3 spans 16 residues. Germline loops: CDR1 SGHRS, CDR2 YFSETQ. J gave up 1 base and V 4 bases, and 5 bases lay outside the gene matches.

V gene TRBV3-1 (or the pseudogene TRBV3-2) combines with J gene TRBJ2-1; unclear D gene. CDR3 length: 14 residues. From germline, CDR1 is LGHDT and CDR2 YNNKEL (reference sequence). Trimming stripped 0 bases from V and 6 bases from J, with 9 bases between. CDR3 sequence (DNA): TGTGCCAGCAGCCAAGAGGTGACATCCAATGAGCAGTTCTTC. This sequence encodes CASSQEVTSNEQFF.

This clone was recorded a few times. This sequence joins TRBV7-8 and TRBJ2-1; 11 bases match TRBD2. The V gene's germline CDR1 is SGHVS and CDR2 FQNEAQ. The V segment lost 1 base and the J segment 14 bases; nucleotides outside the gene matches: 13. This CDR3 has 16 amino acids. The CDR3 loop is CASSLERLAGGQSEFF. For the CDR3, the DNA is TGTGCCAGCAGCTTAGAGCGGCTAGCGGGAGGTCAAAGCGAGTTCTTC.

Ten or more counts support this clone. The chain joins TRBV10-3 to TRBJ1-6; D call uncertain. V shed 0 bases and J shed 8 bases, with 17 bases lying between them. This CDR3 has 17 residues. Germline V CDR1 and CDR2: ENHRY, SYGVKD. The CDR3 loop is CAISESAGATRDSPLHF. The CDR3 nucleotides are TGTGCCATCAGTGAGTCTGCTGGCGCGACGAGGGATTCACCCCTCCACTTT.

V usage is TRBV6-6 and J usage is TRBJ1-1, with a weak D call TRBD1 (6 bases). Between the trimmed V and J ends, which lost 7 bases and 0 bases, there was a span of 18 bases. Germline values: CDR1 MNHNY, CDR2 SVGAGI (reference sequence). This CDR3 has 16 amino acids. This CDR3 reads CASTGGKQGMNTEAFF. The CDR3, as DNA: TGTGCCAGCACGGGAGGGAAGCAGGGGATGAACACTGAAGCTTTCTTT.

The CDR3 DNA is TGTGCCAGCAGCTCACAGGACTCTGGAAACACCATATATTTT. Protein product: CASSSQDSGNTIYF. This chain uses TRBV11-3 with TRBJ1-3; D may be TRBD1 (5 bases). Germline CDR1 reads SGHNT; CDR2 reads YENEEA. V was cut by 4 bases and J by 0 bases, with 7 bases left in between. CDR3 length: 14 amino acids.

This clone was detected only once. This chain joins TRBV12-3 or TRBV12-4 and TRBJ2-7; D perhaps matches TRBD1 (5 bases). Between the trimmed V and J ends, which lost 6 bases and 6 bases, there was a span of 12 bases. CDR3 length equals 12 residues. For the CDR3, the DNA is TGTGCCAGCAGAGGTGGGGCTAGCGAGCAGTACTTC. Its translation: CASRGGASEQYF.

The chain uses TRBV27 and TRBJ1-5, with 11 positions matching TRBD1. CDR1 and CDR2 from the germline V gene are MNHEY and SMNVEV (reference sequence). There are 16 residues in the CDR3. V shed 5 bases, J shed 3 bases, and the junction held 6 bases outside the gene matches. The CDR3 bases are TGTGCCAGCAGTCATTCGGGACAGGGGGACAATCAGCCCCAGCATTTT. Translating it yields CASSHSGQGDNQPQHF.

In its sample, this clone was seen a few times. CDR3 sequence reads: CASSLGTGQGWSPLHF. Written as DNA, the CDR3 is TGTGCCAGCAGCTTGGGAACGGGACAGGGTTGGTCACCCCTCCACTTT. This rearrangement joins TRBV3-1 (or the pseudogene TRBV3-2) to TRBJ1-6, with 9 bases that match TRBD1. J was trimmed by 10 bases and V by 5 bases; bases with no gene match: 12. This CDR3 region has 16 residues. Germline CDR1 reads LGHDT; CDR2 reads YNNKEL (reference sequence).

This clone showed up just a few times. The chain links TRBV19 to TRBJ1-6; D is uncertain. The CDR3 has 14 amino acids. The V end lost 3 bases, the J end lost 10 bases, and 13 bases lay between the germline ends. Germline V gives CDR1 LNHDA, CDR2 SQIVND (reference sequence). Here the CDR3 DNA reads TGTGCCAGTAGTATTACGGGGATCCGGTCACCCCTCCACTTT. Translating it yields CASSITGIRSPLHF.

CDR3 bases: TGTGCCAGCAGTTCCCCTACAGGGGGGAATGAAAAACTGTTTTTT. Translating it yields CASSSPTGGNEKLFF. The J gene is TRBJ1-4, the V gene TRBV6-2 or TRBV6-3, with TRBD1 identical over 8 bases. The germline CDR1 and CDR2 sequences are MNHEY and SVGEGT. The CDR3 is 15 amino acids. The V segment lost 4 bases and the J segment 5 bases; nucleotides outside the gene matches: 6.

J is TRBJ1-2 and V is TRBV21-1; the table assigns TRBD1, which was not confirmed against the DNA. TRBV21-1 is classified as a pseudogene. This CDR3 has 15 residues. In DNA, the CDR3 is TGTGCCAGCAGCCTTGAAAGAGGACAAATCTATGGCTACACCTTC. It is translated as CASSLERGQIYGYTF.

The chain carries TRBV10-2 and TRBJ2-7, with 12 bases identical to TRBD2. V lost 6 bases, J lost 4 bases, and 7 bases stayed unmatched. Germline CDR1 WSHSY, CDR2 SAAADI. The CDR3 covers 15 residues. The CDR3 protein is CASSPGLAGPYEQYF. The DNA of the CDR3 is TGCGCCAGCAGCCCTGGACTAGCGGGACCATACGAGCAGTACTTC.

This clone was seen ten or more times. This sequence joins TRBV18 and TRBJ2-5; D not resolved. V lost 6 bases, J lost 1 base, and 9 bases lay in between. The CDR3 runs to 13 residues. Germline CDR1 reads KGHSH; CDR2 reads LQKENI. CDR3 sequence: CASSGPGQETQYF. DNA of the CDR3: TGTGCCAGCTCTGGGCCAGGCCAAGAGACCCAGTACTTC.

The chain links TRBV5-1 to TRBJ1-1; a possible D gene is TRBD1 (6 bases). Germline CDR1 is SGHRS and CDR2 is YFSETQ. Trimming stripped 0 bases from V and 1 base from J, with 7 bases between. This CDR3 contains 14 residues. The CDR3 nucleotides read TGCGCCAGCAGCTTGGGGACAGAGAACACTGAAGCTTTCTTT. Protein sequence: CASSLGTENTEAFF. The complete variable domain, with remaining parts taken from reference TRBV5-1 and TRBJ1-1, reads KAGVTQTPRYLIKTRGQQVTLSCSPISGHRSVSWYQQTPGQGLQFLFEYFSETQRNKGNFPGRFSGRQFSNSRSEMNVSTLELGDSALYLCASSLGTENTEAFFGQGTRLTVV.

The V call is TRBV6-4, the J call TRBJ2-7; 12 bases are a match to TRBD2. Germline CDR1 is MRHNA and CDR2 is SNTAGT. Losses at the gene ends were 1 base for V and 1 base for J; bases not matched to a gene: 11. The CDR3 is made up of 19 amino acids. The CDR3 is CASSDFGLAGWPGSYEQYF. CDR3 sequence (DNA): TGTGCCAGCAGTGACTTTGGACTAGCGGGATGGCCGGGATCCTACGAGCAGTACTTC.